The 9 T cell receptor beta chains below come from one sample, sequenced in a study of T cells in women clearing cervical HPV infection. Method: immunoSEQ multiplex PCR; TCRdb's copy keeps in-frame clones and lacks some. This sample's clone table lists about 44,000 clones. Source material: blood buffy coat. These receptors came from a woman aged 18-70 years with a cervical HPV16 infection that either progressed to CIN3+ or cleared (not recorded which).

As concerns this clone: The CDR3 is cut off 3 residues early in the read; its end comes from the germline J gene. V gene TRBV2 combines with J gene TRBJ2-1; 8 positions agree with TRBD2. CDR1 is SNHLY and CDR2 is FYNNEI in the germline V gene. The CDR3 has 16 residues. V was clipped by 7 bases and J by 6 bases; unmatched bases: 14. CDR3 bases read: TGTGCCAGCATGCCCGGGAGGGGGTCACAACTCAATGAG. It encodes CASMPGRGSQLNE. The full CDR3 sequence reads CASMPGRGSQLNEQFF.

Comments on this clone: The DNA ends 3 residues before the CDR3 does, and the rest of the CDR3 is filled in from the germline J gene. This chain connects TRBV4-1 to TRBJ2-5; D is perhaps TRBD1 (5 bases). Germline lookup yields CDR1 MGHRA and CDR2 YSYEKL. The CDR3 covers 14 residues. V was pared by 5 bases and J by 2 bases, with 12 bases between. CDR3 amino acids: CASSKLGEQETQYF. The part of the CDR3 DNA that was read is TGCGCCAGCAGCAAATTAGGGGAACAAGAGACC.

Note on this clone: The read finishes 3 residues shy of the CDR3 end, and the germline J gene is used to complete it. The rearrangement uses TRBV7-8 and TRBJ2-7, with TRBD2 matching over 14 bases. J lost 2 bases, V lost 3 bases, and 3 bases had no gene match. This CDR3 has 16 amino acids. The germline CDR1 and CDR2 sequences are SGHVS and FQNEAQ. The sequenced part of the CDR3 DNA is TGTGCCAGCAGCTTCGGACTAGCGGGAGGTACCTACGAG. This translates into CASSFGLAGGTYE. The entire CDR3 protein is CASSFGLAGGTYEQYF. Looking up the rest from reference TRBV7-8 and TRBJ2-7 gives the full variable domain: GAGVSQSPRYKVAKRGQDVALRCDPISGHVSLFWYQQALGQGPEFLTYFQNEAQLDKSGLPSDRFFAERPEGSVSTLKIQRTQQEDSAVYLCASSFGLAGGTYEQYFGPGTRLTVT.

CDR3 bases read: TGTGCCAGCTCACCAGCAAGGCTTTCCCCCTACAATGAG. This encodes CASSPARLSPYNE. The whole CDR3 protein is CASSPARLSPYNEQFF. This sequence joins TRBV18 and TRBJ2-1; D uncertain. With the read ending 3 residues before the CDR3 end, the germline J gene is used to fill in that end. Trimming took 2 bases from V and 2 from J, leaving 13 bases between them. Germline V gene sequence: CDR1 KGHSH, CDR2 LQKENI. The CDR3 runs 16 residues.

CDR3 sequence: CASSYLLHYEQFF. The CDR3 bases that were read are TGTGCCAGTAGTTACCTCTTGCACTATGAG. J is TRBJ2-1 and V is TRBV19, with unresolved D. Coverage ceases 3 residues before the CDR3 finishes, and the germline J gene fills in the end. The V and J ends lost 5 bases and 8 bases respectively, with 13 bases between them. This CDR3 is 13 amino acids long. Germline-derived CDR1 and CDR2 are LNHDA and SQIVND (reference sequence).

As concerns this clone: The read finishes 3 residues shy of the CDR3 end, and the germline J gene is used to complete it. The chain is built from TRBV6-2 or TRBV6-3 and TRBJ1-6, with D maybe TRBD1 (5 bases). This CDR3 has 15 amino acids. Germline V gives CDR1 MNHEY, CDR2 SVGEGT. The V end lost 5 bases, the J end lost 7 bases, and 15 bases lay between the germline ends. The CDR3 DNA, read in part, is TGTGCCAGCAGTGAGGGACTGATCAGAAATTCACCC. Its translation is CASSEGLIRNSP. The entire CDR3 protein is CASSEGLIRNSPLHF.

Comment on this clone: The CDR3 goes on 3 residues after the read ends, and that part is filled in from the germline J gene. The chain recombines TRBV7-2 with TRBJ1-6; tentatively, D is TRBD1 (6 bases). The CDR3 covers 14 residues. Trimming pared 8 bases from V and 6 bases from J, leaving 14 bases between. Looked up from germline, CDR1 is SGHTA and CDR2 is FQGNSA. The covered CDR3 bases are TGTGCCAGCCTACCCACAGGGTCTAATTCACCC. Translating gives CASLPTGSNSP. In full, the CDR3 reads CASLPTGSNSPLHF.

About this clone itself: Sequencing ends 3 residues short of the CDR3 end; the germline J gene provides the rest. This chain uses TRBV19 with TRBJ1-2; TRBD1 is a possible D gene (5 bases). The CDR3 runs 15 residues. Per the germline V gene, CDR1 is LNHDA and CDR2 is SQIVND (reference sequence). The CDR3 DNA, read in part, is TGTGCCAGTAGTCATCCGGGACTCATGAGGAATGAC. Translation gives CASSHPGLMRND. The whole CDR3 region reads CASSHPGLMRNDYTF.

Concerning this clone itself: The CDR3 goes on 3 residues after the read ends, and that part is filled in from the germline J gene. The chain links TRBV28 to TRBJ2-5; TRBD2 matches 10 bases. Germline CDR1 and CDR2: MDHEN and SYDVKM. This CDR3 is built from 15 residues. Trimming at V came to 5 bases and at J to 3 bases, leaving 6 bases not matched to a gene. The CDR3 sequence: CASSLDGLAEETQYF. CDR3 DNA, as far as it was read: TGTGCCAGCAGTCTGGATGGACTAGCGGAAGAGACC.